These T cell receptor beta chains were read from a single sample in a study of cytomegalovirus exposure and HLA in healthy donors. Here immunoSEQ multiplex PCR was the method, and the copy in TCRdb shows in-frame clones only, minus some. The repertoire holds roughly 200,000 clones, with around 75% as singletons. The specimen was PBMCs. Every receptor here comes from a male donor in good health and CMV-seronegative. CDR3s include the opening cysteine and the closing phenylalanine or tryptophan. A D gene is named only where the DNA matches it firmly. Size tells how often a clone was seen (once, few, many) or the class of an expanded clone, and some rows leave it out.

j_call d_call v_call clone_size cdr3_aa
TRBJ2-1 - TRBV10-3 - CAISESRAGYNEQFF
TRBJ2-5 TRBD2 TRBV6-5 - CASSSLRGGQETQYF
TRBJ2-7 TRBD2 TRBV7-9 - CASSLSSASGIYEQYF
TRBJ2-1 TRBD1 TRBV28 - CASSYRDRGPNEQFF
TRBJ2-3 TRBD2 TRBV29-1 - CSGETSGGTDTQYF
TRBJ2-7 - TRBV6-1 - CASSLGGLPLQEQYF
TRBJ1-5 TRBD1 TRBV28 - CASSRQGLGREAQHF
TRBJ1-1 TRBD1 TRBV7-2 - CASSLDRGIEAFF
TRBJ1-5 TRBD1 TRBV6-1 - CASSDDRGLNQPQHF
TRBJ2-1 - TRBV30 few CAWTKRGGDEQFF
TRBJ1-4 TRBD1 TRBV28 - CASSLADRNEKLFF
TRBJ2-1 TRBD2 TRBV18 - CACRPASGTNEQFF
TRBJ2-1 - TRBV28 - CASTLGLVFPEQFF
TRBJ1-1 - TRBV14 - CASSQVSTEAFF
TRBJ1-5 TRBD1 TRBV6-6 - CASSMDRGAPQPQHF
TRBJ1-2 TRBD1 TRBV19 - CASSISRDSFYGYTF
TRBJ1-1 TRBD1 TRBV2 few CASRETGGTEAFF
- - TRBV6-1 - CASSEALRGSLEQYF
TRBJ2-1 TRBD2 TRBV7-9 - CASIPGLAGGGDNEQFF
TRBJ1-4 - TRBV6-5 - CASSYSEASTNEKLFF
TRBJ2-5 TRBD2 TRBV30 - CAWRRGLAGGRLLETQYF
TRBJ1-2 TRBD1 TRBV25-1 - CASSESPPGRTGGNGYTF
TRBJ1-2 TRBD1 TRBV6-1 few CASSEGPDRPGYTF
TRBJ1-5 TRBD1 TRBV2 - CASSEEGTGLNQPQHF
TRBJ2-1 TRBD2 TRBV4-3 - CASSQDPSGRDEQFF
TRBJ2-2 TRBD1 TRBV30 - CAWSLTGGRLTGELFF
TRBJ2-1 TRBD2 TRBV6-5 - CASSRLAGGYNEQFF
TRBJ1-2 TRBD1 TRBV28 once CASSGDRDYGYTF
TRBJ2-1 TRBD2 TRBV19 - CASSEEASGSNEQFF
TRBJ2-7 - TRBV7-9 - CASSSRIYEQYF
TRBJ1-1 TRBD1 TRBV6-1 - CASTFGTGLNTEAFF
TRBJ1-1 TRBD1 TRBV10-3 few CAIRGQGPRTEAFF
TRBJ1-2 - TRBV6-1 - CASSEAPGTSYGYTF
TRBJ2-7 - TRBV6-5 - CASSQTVGGYEQYF
TRBJ2-5 - TRBV2 once CASSPGDGHTNPQETQYF
TRBJ1-3 - TRBV5-1 few CASSLALSGNTIYF
TRBJ1-5 - TRBV28 - CASSFNRGNQPQHF
TRBJ1-2 TRBD1 TRBV6-6 - CASSWDRVLDGYTF
TRBJ2-7 TRBD2 TRBV7-2 - CASSLDFVGGSKQYF
TRBJ2-1 - TRBV18 - CASSPFRNEQFF
TRBJ1-5 - TRBV6-6 - CASSQTLSNQPQHF
TRBJ1-6 - TRBV28 - CASSLSSDSTSYSPLHF
TRBJ2-1 - TRBV19 - CASNQNGRGHEQFF
TRBJ2-3 - TRBV19 - CASSTYYTDTQYF
TRBJ1-6 - TRBV14 - CASSQERSPLHF
TRBJ2-1 - TRBV5-1 - CASRGGLARLGGYNEQFF
TRBJ2-1 - TRBV9 - CASSGVPSSYNEQFF
TRBJ1-2 - TRBV7-9 - CASVPGTSYGYTF
TRBJ1-1 - TRBV30 few CACLTVYTEAFF
- TRBD1 TRBV28 - CASSPGTGIYEQYF
TRBJ1-2 - TRBV4-2 few CASSHLRADGYTF
TRBJ1-1 - TRBV15 - CAIGRGTNTEAFF